These 29 T cell receptor beta chains were all obtained from the same sample, sequenced in a study of T cell repertoires in cytomegalovirus infection. In TCRdb, the reads were re-called with MiXCR into one record per CDR3 protein. The sample has about 150,000 distinct CDR3 sequences, roughly a quarter seen once. Sequencing was performed on PBMCs. These receptors were obtained from a human donor in good health (CMV status not recorded). Some clones in this sample may be carry-over from other donors' samples.

Concerning this clonotype itself: A much larger clone differs from this one at a single base, so this may be a read error. V usage is TRBV7-2 and J usage is TRBJ2-7; D assignment may be TRBD1 or TRBD2 (5 bases each). V lost 5 bases, J lost 6 bases, and 14 bases lay in between. There are 13 residues in the CDR3. Germline values: CDR1 SGHTA, CDR2 FQGNSA. As DNA, the CDR3 is TGTGCCAGCAGCCAGCTTAAGGGGACCGAGCAGTACTTC. Translation: CASSQLKGTEQYF.

This clonotype was seen only a few times. The gene calls are TRBV2 and TRBJ1-1; D is perhaps TRBD1 (5 bases). Trimming cost V 4 bases and J 6 bases, with 12 bases left between them. The germline CDR1 and CDR2 sequences are SNHLY and FYNNEI. The CDR3 length is 13 residues. CDR3 coding DNA: TGTGCCAGCAGTGTTGGGGGGAGGCCTGAAGCTTTCTTT. Translation: CASSVGGRPEAFF.

Of note for this clonotype: A much bigger clone sits one base away, suggesting this may be a read error. V usage is TRBV7-9 and J usage is TRBJ1-2; D uncertain. The CDR3 consists of 14 residues. The V end was cut by 4 bases, the J end by 8 bases, with 17 bases between. The V gene's germline CDR1 is SEHNR and CDR2 FQNEAQ (reference sequence). The CDR3 DNA reads TGTGCCAGCAGCTCGCCGATGCGCGATACCGGCTACACCTTC. The encoded protein is CASSSPMRDTGYTF.

The chain couples TRBV6-2 or TRBV6-3 to TRBJ1-2; 8 nucleotides agree with TRBD1. Trimming took 6 bases from V and 6 from J; bases not matched to a gene: 6. The CDR3 totals 13 residues. The germline CDR1 and CDR2 sequences are MNHEY and SVGEGT. This CDR3 reads CASRRGQGDGYTF. The CDR3 nucleotides read TGTGCCAGCAGACGTGGACAGGGCGATGGCTACACCTTC.

This chain links TRBV27 with TRBJ2-5; weak D call: TRBD2 (6 bases). Trimming took 5 bases from V and 5 from J, leaving 18 bases between them. The CDR3 runs 15 residues. The germline gives CDR1 MNHEY, CDR2 SMNVEV (reference sequence). CDR3 coding DNA: TGTGCCAGCAGTCCGTCGACCATAGCGGCTGAGACCCAGTACTTC. This translates into CASSPSTIAAETQYF.

This clonotype was recorded many times. The V and J genes are TRBV28 and TRBJ1-2; D not certain. Germline V lookup: CDR1 MDHEN, CDR2 SYDVKM. The germline V and J ends were trimmed by 1 base and 7 bases, with 16 bases remaining between them. The CDR3 consists of 15 residues. The CDR3 here is CASSLLTGSVSGYTF. CDR3 bases: TGTGCCAGCAGTTTATTGACGGGGTCAGTCTCTGGCTACACCTTC.

This clonotype was seen more than once but under ten times. This rearrangement joins TRBV11-3 to TRBJ1-1; D is unresolved. CDR3 size: 13 residues. Trimming took 5 bases from V and 1 from J, leaving 8 bases between them. CDR1 and CDR2 (germline): SGHNT, YENEEA. The CDR3 nucleotides are TGTGCCAGCAGCACCAGGACGAACACTGAAGCTTTCTTT. Its protein product is CASSTRTNTEAFF.

In its sample, this clonotype was seen a few times. The chain has TRBV4-3 and TRBJ2-7; 8 bases are a match to TRBD2. With 6 bases clipped from V and 3 bases from J, the junction kept 7 bases outside the gene matches. Germline V gene lookup returns CDR1 LGHNA and CDR2 YSLEER. The CDR3 has 14 amino acids. In DNA form, the CDR3 reads TGCGCCAGCAGTATGGGACTAGGCATCTACGAGCAGTACTTC. Translating it yields CASSMGLGIYEQYF.

This clonotype has a handful of counts. This chain links TRBV13 with TRBJ1-3, with D perhaps matching TRBD1 (5 bases). V was cut by 5 bases and J by 0 bases, with 17 bases left in between. Looked up from germline, CDR1 is PRHDT and CDR2 is FYEKMQ (reference sequence). The CDR3 extends over 17 amino acids. CDR3 DNA sequence: TGTGCCAGCAGCCAGAGGGAAACGGGGGGCTCTGGAAACACCATATATTTT. Amino acid sequence: CASSQRETGGSGNTIYF. The full variable domain, with the rest looked up from reference TRBV13 and TRBJ1-3, is AAGVIQSPRHLIKEKRETATLKCYPIPRHDTVYWYQQGPGQDPQFLISFYEKMQSDKGSIPDRFSAQQFSDYHSELNMSSLELGDSALYFCASSQRETGGSGNTIYFGEGSWLTVV.

This clonotype was counted many times. The chain carries TRBV7-2 and TRBJ2-1; D may be TRBD2 (5 bases). V was pared by 3 bases and J by 8 bases, with 11 bases between. Germline V gene data show CDR1 as SGHTA and CDR2 as FQGNSA. The CDR3 has 13 residues. CDR3 nucleotide sequence: TGTGCCAGCAGCTTTTTAGGGAGCGATGAGCAGTTCTTC. Its translation: CASSFLGSDEQFF.

This clonotype was seen at least ten times. The chain joins TRBV7-8 to TRBJ2-2; TRBD1 agrees at 9 bases. The CDR3 runs to 15 residues. Germline CDR1 and CDR2: SGHVS and FQNEAQ. V was pared by 5 bases and J by 5 bases, with 6 bases of the junction left unmatched. The CDR3 reads CASSRGQGGTGELFF. The CDR3 nucleotides are TGTGCCAGCAGCCGGGGACAGGGCGGAACCGGGGAGCTGTTTTTT.

This clonotype was counted at least ten times. V gene TRBV27 combines with J gene TRBJ1-2; perhaps TRBD1 as D (5 bases). Germline V lookup: CDR1 MNHEY, CDR2 SMNVEV (reference sequence). The V end lost 2 bases, the J end lost 4 bases, and 11 bases lay between the germline ends. The CDR3 covers 14 residues. The CDR3 DNA sequence: TGTGCCAGCAGTTTAAAAGGGGTCGGCTATGGCTACACCTTC. Amino acid sequence: CASSLKGVGYGYTF.

The rearrangement links TRBV7-2 to TRBJ1-6; 7 nucleotides match TRBD1. V was clipped by 5 bases and J by 7 bases; unmatched bases: 11. The CDR3 is 16 residues long. Germline values: CDR1 SGHTA, CDR2 FQGNSA. CDR3 sequence reads: CASSKQPGQNNSPLHF. The CDR3 nucleotides read TGTGCCAGCAGCAAGCAACCGGGACAGAACAATTCACCCCTCCACTTT. Combining the CDR3 with reference TRBV7-2 and TRBJ1-6 gives the whole variable domain GAGVSQSPSNKVTEKGKDVELRCDPISGHTALYWYRQSLGQGLEFLIYFQGNSAPDKSGLPSDRFSAERTGGSVSTLTIQRTQQEDSAVYLCASSKQPGQNNSPLHFGNGTRLTVT.

V gene TRBV11-2 combines with J gene TRBJ1-1; TRBD1 matches at 10 bases. Trimming removed 7 bases from V and 1 base from J; junction bases left unmatched: 15. The germline CDR1 and CDR2 sequences are SGHAT and FQNNGV. This CDR3 spans 18 amino acids. CDR3 residues: CASTPVWGDRGENTEAFF. The DNA of the CDR3 is TGTGCCAGCACTCCGGTTTGGGGGGACAGGGGCGAGAACACTGAAGCTTTCTTT.

This clonotype was counted a few times. This sequence joins TRBV28 and TRBJ1-1; TRBD1 might be the D (5 bases). V gave up 8 bases and J gave up 0 bases, with 19 bases separating them. Germline loops: CDR1 MDHEN, CDR2 SYDVKM. CDR3 length equals 16 residues. In nucleotides, the CDR3 is TGTGCCAGCGATAACAGGAGCCCCTTCATGAACACTGAAGCTTTCTTT. The encoded protein is CASDNRSPFMNTEAFF.

This clonotype was detected only a few times. The genes are TRBV7-9 and TRBJ2-1, with D tentatively TRBD1 (5 bases). The length of the CDR3 is 13 residues. Deletions cut 0 bases from V and 10 bases from J, with 10 bases between. Germline V gene sequence: CDR1 SEHNR, CDR2 FQNEAQ (reference sequence). Here the CDR3 DNA reads TGTGCCAGCAGCTTAGCCACAGCAGGGGAGCAGTTCTTC. Its protein product is CASSLATAGEQFF.

The V call is TRBV20-1, the J call TRBJ2-7, with TRBD1 identical over 9 bases. The trim removed 1 base at V and 0 bases at J, leaving 1 base unmatched. CDR3 length: 14 amino acids. Looked up from germline, CDR1 is DFQATT and CDR2 is SNEGSKA (reference sequence). The CDR3 nucleotides read TGCAGTGCTAGAGGACAGGGGGGCTCCTACGAGCAGTACTTC. It yields the protein CSARGQGGSYEQYF.

The chain recombines TRBV29-1 with TRBJ2-2; a weak D match, TRBD2 (5 bases). With 6 bases removed from V and 7 bases from J, the gap between germline ends came to 18 bases. Germline lookup yields CDR1 SQVTM and CDR2 ANQGSEA. CDR3 size: 14 residues. The CDR3 sequence: CSVRPRLSGGELFF. Written as DNA, the CDR3 is TGCAGCGTCCGGCCCCGCCTAAGCGGCGGGGAGCTGTTTTTT.

This chain connects TRBV19 to TRBJ2-2; no reliable D call. CDR3 length: 13 residues. Germline CDR1 LNHDA, CDR2 SQIVND (reference sequence). V gave up 0 bases and J gave up 3 bases, with 2 bases separating them. The CDR3 region is CASSIEYTGELFF. The DNA for the CDR3 is TGTGCCAGTAGTATAGAGTACACCGGGGAGCTGTTTTTT. The full variable domain, completed using reference TRBV19 and TRBJ2-2, is DGGITQSPKYLFRKEGQNVTLSCEQNLNHDAMYWYRQDPGQGLRLIYYSQIVNDFQKGDIAEGYSVSREKKESFPLTVTSAQKNPTAFYLCASSIEYTGELFFGEGSRLTVL.

The chain carries TRBV30 and TRBJ1-1; D not certain. Germline CDR1 reads GTSNPN; CDR2 reads SVGIG (reference sequence). The CDR3 is 11 amino acids. Trimming removed 3 bases at V and 8 bases at J, with 10 bases between. This chain's CDR3 is CAWRVAEEAFF. The CDR3 coding sequence is TGTGCCTGGAGGGTCGCGGAGGAAGCTTTCTTT. Together with reference TRBV30 and TRBJ1-1, the CDR3 gives the full variable domain: SQTIHQWPATLVQPVGSPLSLECTVEGTSNPNLYWYRQAAGRGLQLLFYSVGIGQISSEVPQNLSASRPQDRQFILSSKKLLLSDSGFYLCAWRVAEEAFFGQGTRLTVV.

The chain has TRBV2 and TRBJ1-5; no firm D call. The CDR3 totals 14 residues. CDR1 and CDR2 (germline): SNHLY, FYNNEI. Trimming pared 4 bases from V and 3 bases from J, leaving 10 bases between. The CDR3 nucleotides read TGTGCCAGCAGTGTTTTGAGGGACAATCAGCCCCAGCATTTT. It specifies CASSVLRDNQPQHF.

This clonotype was counted ten times or more. V is TRBV7-6 and J is TRBJ2-2; D possibly corresponds to TRBD1 (7 bases). The ends were cut back, 5 bases at V and 4 bases at J, with 23 bases in the middle. The CDR3 consists of 18 residues. Germline V lookup: CDR1 SGHVS, CDR2 FNYEAQ. CDR3 coding DNA: TGTGCCAGCAGCCCACCCCCACAGGGGAGGCGAGGCACCGGGGAGCTGTTTTTT. It encodes CASSPPPQGRRGTGELFF.

A note on this clonotype: Possible read error: a much larger clone is one base away. The chain carries TRBV12-3 or TRBV12-4 and TRBJ2-5; 7 positions match TRBD2. The J segment lost 7 bases and the V segment lost 3 bases, leaving 11 bases of the junction unmatched. The CDR3 is made up of 15 amino acids. Here the CDR3 reads CASSFDGGTLGTQYF. The CDR3 DNA reads as TGTGCCAGCAGTTTCGACGGGGGGACCCTAGGGACCCAGTACTTC.

The chain joins TRBV7-2 to TRBJ2-1, with 8 bases matching TRBD2. The V segment lost 5 bases and the J segment 7 bases; nucleotides outside the gene matches: 13. Germline values: CDR1 SGHTA, CDR2 FQGNSA. The CDR3 is made up of 16 amino acids. CDR3 residues: CASSKLGAGGWNEQFF. CDR3 DNA: TGTGCCAGCAGCAAGTTGGGGGCGGGGGGTTGGAATGAGCAGTTCTTC.

The rearrangement joins TRBV5-1 to TRBJ2-2, with D perhaps assigned TRBD1 or TRBD2 (6 bases each). This CDR3 has 15 amino acids. Germline CDR1 is SGHRS and CDR2 is YFSETQ. V gave up 0 bases and J gave up 7 bases, with 13 bases separating them. The CDR3 DNA reads TGCGCCAGCAGCTTGGAGGGGGGTCTCGGCGGGGAGCTGTTTTTT. Translating gives CASSLEGGLGGELFF.

In this sample, this clonotype turned up once. One base away lies a much larger clone, so this may be a sequencing read error. The genes are TRBV7-3 and TRBJ2-1; D not certain. Deletions cut 0 bases from V and 2 bases from J, with 8 bases between. The CDR3 spans 15 residues. In germline, CDR1 is SGHTA, CDR2 FQGTGA. The CDR3 protein is CASSLTARPYNEQFF. Here the CDR3 DNA reads TGTGCCAGCAGCTTAACGGCCAGGCCCTACAATGAGCAGTTCTTC.

This sequence joins TRBV5-1 and TRBJ2-1; 12 bases agree with TRBD2. V was clipped by 5 bases and J by 0 bases; unmatched bases: 9. The CDR3 sequence is 18 residues long. The germline gives CDR1 SGHRS, CDR2 YFSETQ. CDR3 DNA: TGCGCCAGCAGGCCGGCCACTAGCGGGGGGCTCTCCTACAATGAGCAGTTCTTC. It yields the protein CASRPATSGGLSYNEQFF.

The chain has TRBV12-3 or TRBV12-4 and TRBJ2-5; TRBD1 is a possible D gene (5 bases). Trimming left V 7 bases short and J 1 base short, with 13 bases between. This CDR3 region has 14 residues. CDR3 coding DNA: TGTGCCAGCACCATAACAGGACCCCAAGAGACCCAGTACTTC. It codes for CASTITGPQETQYF.

V usage is TRBV7-9 and J usage is TRBJ1-1, with D unresolved. Germline loops: CDR1 SEHNR, CDR2 FQNEAQ (reference sequence). CDR3 size: 10 residues. V gave up 3 bases and J gave up 11 bases, with 7 bases separating them. CDR3 sequence reads: CASSFGHAFF. CDR3 bases: TGTGCCAGCAGCTTCGGTCACGCTTTCTTT.